Detailed here is one TCR beta chain. The CDR3 covers 13 residues. Trimming stripped 6 bases from V and 3 bases from J, with 11 bases between. From germline, CDR1 is SNHLY and CDR2 FYNNEI. The sample is drawn from a study of CD4+ T cells in melanoma. This table comes from immunoSEQ multiplex PCR, and its TCRdb copy is limited to in-frame clones, with some not included. The table lists roughly 120,000 clones, around 92% of them singletons. The clonotype comes from a human donor with melanoma. Sequenced: peripheral blood. The chain carries TRBV2 and TRBJ1-1, with D unresolved. CDR3 nucleotide sequence: TGTGCCAGCAGCCCACAAGGGTACACTGAAGCTTTCTTT. Translated: CASSPQGYTEAFF.